These 21 T cell receptor beta chains came from one sample sequenced in a study of T-cell reconstitution after alpha-beta-depleted transplantation in children. Using unique molecular identifiers, the investigators prepared the TCRbeta library. TCRdb passed the PCR reads through MiXCR, listing each CDR3 protein once. The sample contains 420,000 or so distinct CDR3 sequences, 11% of which appear only once. Source: PBMCs from the stem cell graft donor, taken from the stem cell graft. Receptors originate from a human donor who donated a stem cell graft to a child with acute myeloid leukemia.

This clonotype has only a few counts. The CDR3 sequence is CASRGAGGTNEKLFF. The DNA for the CDR3 is TGTGCCAGCCGGGGGGCGGGGGGGACTAATGAAAAACTGTTTTTT. The chain is built from TRBV7-2 and TRBJ1-4; D perhaps matches TRBD1 (6 bases). Trimming cost V 8 bases and J 2 bases, with 15 bases left between them. CDR3 size: 15 residues. The germline V gene encodes CDR1 SGHTA and CDR2 FQGNSA.

The sample holds a few counts of this clonotype. The rearrangement links TRBV12-3 or TRBV12-4 to TRBJ1-2; no clear D. The V and J ends lost 6 bases and 4 bases respectively, with 15 bases between them. The CDR3 covers 14 residues. CDR3 sequence reads: CASSPGLRGYGYTF. DNA for the CDR3: TGTGCCAGCAGCCCAGGCTTGCGGGGCTATGGCTACACCTTC.

J is TRBJ2-1 and V is TRBV20-1, with TRBD2 matching 8 bases. Per germline, CDR1 DFQATT and CDR2 SNEGSKA (reference sequence). Germline trimming cut 1 base from V and 7 bases from J; bases unmatched to any gene: 6. The CDR3 is 14 residues long. This CDR3 reads CSARALAGLNEQFF. The CDR3 nucleotides are TGCAGTGCTAGAGCCCTAGCGGGCCTTAATGAGCAGTTCTTC.

The chain couples TRBV7-8 to TRBJ2-5; D is ambiguous. Deletions cut 2 bases from V and 4 bases from J, with 17 bases between. The CDR3 runs 16 residues. Germline V CDR1 and CDR2: SGHVS, FQNEAQ. The CDR3 reads CASSLSRVLSRETQYF. As DNA, the CDR3 is TGTGCCAGCAGCTTATCACGGGTCCTGTCCCGAGAGACCCAGTACTTC.

The J gene is TRBJ1-2, the V gene TRBV20-1; no firm D call. Germline CDR1 DFQATT, CDR2 SNEGSKA (reference sequence). CDR3 length: 13 amino acids. Trimming pared 4 bases from V and 7 bases from J, leaving 16 bases between. The CDR3 region is CSAIREKTFGYTF. The CDR3 DNA reads as TGCAGTGCTATAAGGGAAAAAACTTTTGGCTACACCTTC.

The table lists this clonotype with a few counts. The chain combines TRBV29-1 with TRBJ1-2; 8 nucleotides agree with TRBD1. This CDR3 comprises 13 residues. Germline V gene lookup returns CDR1 SQVTM and CDR2 ANQGSEA. Losses at the gene ends were 5 bases for V and 4 bases for J; bases not matched to a gene: 6. The CDR3 region has the DNA TGCAGCGTTCCAGGGGGCTCGAGCTATGGCTACACCTTC. It is translated as CSVPGGSSYGYTF.

This chain connects TRBV7-9 to TRBJ2-5, with D possibly TRBD2 on 6 matching bases. The CDR3 is 13 residues long. Germline V gene data show CDR1 as SEHNR and CDR2 as FQNEAQ (reference sequence). Trimming removed 2 bases at V and 3 bases at J, with 7 bases between. The CDR3 region is CASSLPSEETQYF. The CDR3 nucleotides read TGTGCCAGCAGCTTACCTAGCGAAGAGACCCAGTACTTC.

The J gene is TRBJ2-7, the V gene TRBV29-1; 8 nucleotides line up with TRBD1. Germline V gene data show CDR1 as SQVTM and CDR2 as ANQGSEA. The junction had 10 bases not matched to a gene; V was cut back by 6 bases and J by 6 bases. The CDR3 length is 13 residues. The CDR3 region is CSVILGQGGEQYV. As DNA, the CDR3 is TGCAGCGTGATTCTAGGACAGGGAGGCGAGCAGTACGTC.

About this clonotype: A much larger clone differs by one base, so this may be a read error. The CDR3 DNA sequence: TGTGCCATCAGGGAGTCACGAGGGGATGAGCAGTTCTTC. Translating it yields CAIRESRGDEQFF. This sequence joins TRBV10-3 and TRBJ2-1; D might be TRBD1 or TRBD2, each matching 5 bases. The CDR3 has 13 residues. The germline CDR1 and CDR2 sequences are ENHRY and SYGVKD.

The V gene is TRBV20-1, the J gene TRBJ2-1; the match to TRBD1 covers 10 bases. V lost 5 bases to trimming and J lost 5 bases; unmatched junction nucleotides: 3. There are 13 residues in the CDR3. CDR1 is DFQATT, CDR2 SNEGSKA, per germline (reference sequence). The chain's CDR3 is CSARDRGNNEQFF. DNA for the CDR3: TGCAGTGCTCGGGACAGGGGAAACAATGAGCAGTTCTTC.

In its sample, this clonotype was seen a few times. The chain has TRBV5-8 and TRBJ1-1, with no clear D. Germline V CDR1 and CDR2: SGHTS, YDEGEE. V lost 1 base and J 3 bases, leaving 13 bases between the germline ends. This CDR3 has 15 residues. The CDR3 here is CASSLYSSMDTEAFF. The CDR3 coding sequence is TGTGCCAGCAGCTTGTATTCGTCCATGGACACTGAAGCTTTCTTT.

This clonotype has a handful of counts. The J gene is TRBJ2-7, the V gene TRBV20-1; tentatively, D is TRBD1 or TRBD2 (6 bases each). This CDR3 is built from 15 residues. V was clipped by 1 base and J by 1 base, with 14 bases between them. Per germline, CDR1 DFQATT and CDR2 SNEGSKA (reference sequence). The CDR3 nucleotides read TGCAGTGCTAGAGGCCGAGGGGGGTTTTCCTACGAGCAGTACTTC. Its protein is CSARGRGGFSYEQYF.

This clonotype was seen a handful of times. The rearrangement links TRBV9 to TRBJ2-2; TRBD1 agrees at 10 bases. Germline CDR1 is SGDLS and CDR2 is YYNGEE. CDR3 length: 14 amino acids. With 6 bases clipped from V and 5 bases from J, the junction kept 4 bases outside the gene matches. CDR3: CASNRDRGTGELFF. The CDR3 region has the DNA TGTGCCAGCAACCGGGACAGGGGAACCGGGGAGCTGTTTTTT.

The chain has TRBV12-3 or TRBV12-4 and TRBJ2-1; no clear D gene. V was shortened by 3 bases and J by 9 bases, with 6 bases between the two germline ends. The CDR3 runs to 11 residues. CDR3 residues: CASSLESEQFF. CDR3 nucleotide sequence: TGTGCCAGCAGTTTGGAAAGTGAGCAGTTCTTC.

A remark on this clonotype: The CDR3 ends on some other residue instead of the conserved phenylalanine or tryptophan, so this is likely a read error. The chain employs TRBV30 and TRBJ2-1; no clear D. Trimming removed 1 base at V and 4 bases at J, with 11 bases between. CDR3 length equals 14 residues. Germline CDR1 reads GTSNPN; CDR2 reads SVGIG (reference sequence). The CDR3: CAWSEAQLYNEQFL. The CDR3 nucleotides are TGTGCCTGGAGTGAGGCCCAGTTATACAATGAGCAGTTCTTA.

This clonotype was seen at least ten times. The genes are TRBV5-1 and TRBJ1-1; D is ambiguous. From germline, CDR1 is SGHRS and CDR2 YFSETQ. The CDR3 has 13 residues. Trimming took off 0 bases at V and 4 bases at J, with 7 bases between the two ends. The CDR3 is CASSLGTGTEAFF. The CDR3 DNA is TGCGCCAGCAGCTTGGGGACCGGCACTGAAGCTTTCTTT. The full variable domain, with the rest looked up from reference TRBV5-1 and TRBJ1-1, is KAGVTQTPRYLIKTRGQQVTLSCSPISGHRSVSWYQQTPGQGLQFLFEYFSETQRNKGNFPGRFSGRQFSNSRSEMNVSTLELGDSALYLCASSLGTGTEAFFGQGTRLTVV.

The chain is built from TRBV19 and TRBJ2-2, with no clear D. The V gene's germline CDR1 is LNHDA and CDR2 SQIVND (reference sequence). Between the trimmed V and J ends, which lost 8 bases and 1 base, there was a span of 14 bases. CDR3 size: 15 residues. The CDR3 spells CASRQIMRNTGELFF. The CDR3 DNA sequence: TGTGCCAGTCGCCAAATCATGAGGAACACCGGGGAGCTGTTTTTT.

J is TRBJ2-7 and V is TRBV12-3 or TRBV12-4, with 12 bases aligning to TRBD1. This CDR3 contains 15 residues. V shed 2 bases, J shed 5 bases, and the junction held 4 bases outside the gene matches. The CDR3 nucleotides read TGTGCCAGCAGTTTACCTGGGACAGGGGGCAACGAGCAGTACTTC. Encoded protein: CASSLPGTGGNEQYF.

The J gene is TRBJ2-3, the V gene TRBV11-2; 7 positions agree with TRBD2. V trimming: 4 bases; J trimming: 2 bases; junction bases outside the gene matches: 12. In germline, CDR1 is SGHAT, CDR2 FQNNGV. The CDR3 is 17 amino acids. The CDR3, as DNA: TGTGCCAGCAGCTCGCAAGAACCGGGACTAATCACAGATACGCAGTATTTT. This gives the protein CASSSQEPGLITDTQYF.

This clonotype was seen more than once but under ten times. J is TRBJ1-2 and V is TRBV12-3 or TRBV12-4; D gene unclear. V was cut by 6 bases and J by 4 bases, with 9 bases left in between. This CDR3 is built from 12 residues. The CDR3 bases are TGTGCCAGCAGCCCCTCTGGCTATGGCTACACCTTC. It yields the protein CASSPSGYGYTF.

The rearrangement joins TRBV5-1 to TRBJ1-4; D is uncertain. The germline gives CDR1 SGHRS, CDR2 YFSETQ. This CDR3 has 15 residues. The V end lost 0 bases, the J end lost 4 bases, and 10 bases lay between the germline ends. The CDR3 reads CASSLERSFNEKLFF. DNA for the CDR3: TGCGCCAGCAGCTTGGAACGGAGCTTTAATGAAAAACTGTTTTTT.